This TCR beta chain comes out of a study of blood T cell repertoires in COVID-19 (dated by TCRdb to the early 2020s). Some background on the complete study: The collaborator samples originated in the United States, Italy and Spain and spanned the acute and convalescent phases of COVID-19. The material from the prospective study consisted of cDNA or gDNA derived from T cells, B-cell-depleted T cells, or PBMCs. Deeply sampled blood TCRbeta repertoires from subjects exposed to, actively infected with, or recovered from COVID-19 were included in the dataset. The repertoires were made available in a free public database intended to serve as a resource for research on the immune response to SARS-CoV-2. Samples came from the ongoing ImmuneRACE study (first 160 participants) plus 1,254 subjects from 6 global collaborators. Sample metadata almost always included a de-identified subject ID, COVID-19 status, age in years and sex. Where available, HLA class I and class II types were obtained from metadata supplied by the sample provider rather than from assay-based typing. What the study reported, not specific to this receptor: The quantity of clinical and demographic metadata differed by source and by participant and was supplied without curation.

TCRbeta CDR3 regions were amplified from genomic DNA using the immunoSEQ Assay, a bias-controlled multiplex PCR. In the paper's pipeline: The number of nucleated cells in each sample was estimated by amplification of reference gene primers within the assay. To quantify the absolute abundance of each unique TCRbeta CDR3 rearrangement, sequence reads were collapsed and filtered. For each sample, productive Simpson clonality was calculated as the square root of Simpson's diversity index across productive rearrangements. The table comes from immuneACCESS by way of TCRdb, which keeps in-frame sequences with V and J called. Part of the clones is missing from these tables; in studies checked, under half for an unresolved V gene and the rest for unknown reasons. V, J and clone size were drawn from that table, and D and trimming were deduced from the DNA. This sample has about 180,000 clones in its table, and 80% of those were observed once. The ten largest clonotypes hold under 15% of the sample.

With regard to this clone: The specificity of this receptor is unknown. No base quality information exists; no much larger clone differs at one position.

Taken from cysteine to phenylalanine, the CDR3 has 16 residues. Solely the CDR3 DNA is kept, with 48 bases framed from the first base. As encoded in the germline V gene, CDR1 is SGHTA while CDR2 is FQGTGA. Trimming accounts for 5 bases at V and 1 base at J, while the number of junction bases matched to no gene is 9. In the prospective study, participants were about 18 to 90 years old, resided in approximately 25 geographic areas of the United States, and were enrolled through a virtual design. Cohort assignment in the prospective study relied on participant-reported clinical history from a screening survey and a study questionnaire. Exposed participants had been in contact, within 2 weeks of entering the study, with a person who had a PCR-confirmed or clinician-diagnosed case of COVID-19. Mobile phlebotomists in the prospective study collected whole blood, serum and a nasopharyngeal or oropharyngeal swab from every participant. Over a 2-month period, participants in the prospective study had the option of providing additional blood draws and questionnaires. Before DNA extraction, prospective study blood samples were shipped either frozen or at room temperature.

This clonotype was obtained from a man aged 60-69 years who had been exposed to COVID-19. Sequencing was performed on PBMCs or T cells enriched from blood (not recorded which). The rearrangement joined TRBV7-3 to TRBJ1-1; TRBD1 agrees with 8 junctional bases. The nucleotides read TGTGCCAGCAGCCCGCGACAGGGGCCCCCGAACACTGAAGCTTTCTTT. Translated, it gives CASSPRQGPPNTEAFF.